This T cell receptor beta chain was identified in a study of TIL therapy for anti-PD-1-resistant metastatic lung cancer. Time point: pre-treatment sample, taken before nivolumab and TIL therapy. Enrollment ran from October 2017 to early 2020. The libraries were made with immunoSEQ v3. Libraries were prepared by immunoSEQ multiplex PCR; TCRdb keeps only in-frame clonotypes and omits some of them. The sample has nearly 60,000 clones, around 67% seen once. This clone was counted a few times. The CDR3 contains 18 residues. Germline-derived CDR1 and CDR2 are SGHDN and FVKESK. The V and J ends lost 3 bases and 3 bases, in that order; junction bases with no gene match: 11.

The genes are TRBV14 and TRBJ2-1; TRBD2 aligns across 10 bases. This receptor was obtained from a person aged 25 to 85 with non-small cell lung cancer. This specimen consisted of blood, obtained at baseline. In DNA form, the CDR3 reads TGTGCCAGCAGCCAGTTACCCGGAACTAGCGGGGACTACAATGAGCAGTTCTTC. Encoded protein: CASSQLPGTSGDYNEQFF.